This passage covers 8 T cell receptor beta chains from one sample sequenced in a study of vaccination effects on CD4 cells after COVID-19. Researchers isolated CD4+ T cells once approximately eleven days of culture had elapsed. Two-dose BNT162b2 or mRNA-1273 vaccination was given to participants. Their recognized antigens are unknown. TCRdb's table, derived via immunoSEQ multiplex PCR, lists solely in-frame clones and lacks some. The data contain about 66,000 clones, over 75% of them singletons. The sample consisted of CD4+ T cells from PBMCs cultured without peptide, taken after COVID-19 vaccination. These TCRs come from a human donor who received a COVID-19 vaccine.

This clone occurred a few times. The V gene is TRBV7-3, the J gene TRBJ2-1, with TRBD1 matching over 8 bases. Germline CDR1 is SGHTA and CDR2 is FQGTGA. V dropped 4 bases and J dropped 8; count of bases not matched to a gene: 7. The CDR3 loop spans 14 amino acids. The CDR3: CASSSRTGPDEQFF. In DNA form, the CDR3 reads TGTGCCAGCAGCTCAAGGACAGGGCCAGATGAGCAGTTCTTC.

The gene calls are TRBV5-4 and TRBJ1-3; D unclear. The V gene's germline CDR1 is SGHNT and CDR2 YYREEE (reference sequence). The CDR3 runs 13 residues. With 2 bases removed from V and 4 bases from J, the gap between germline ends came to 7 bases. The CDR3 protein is CASSFRSGNTIYF. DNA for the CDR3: TGTGCCAGCAGCTTCAGATCCGGAAACACCATATATTTT.

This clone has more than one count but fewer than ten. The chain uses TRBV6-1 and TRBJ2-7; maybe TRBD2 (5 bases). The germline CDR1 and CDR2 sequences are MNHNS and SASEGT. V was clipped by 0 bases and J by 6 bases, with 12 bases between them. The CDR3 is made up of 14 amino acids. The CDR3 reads CASSEARVRPEQYV. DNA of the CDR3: TGTGCCAGCAGTGAAGCGCGGGTCAGGCCCGAGCAGTACGTC.

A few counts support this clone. The CDR3 here is CAISEVPGGGRTEAFF. The CDR3 DNA follows: TGTGCCATCAGTGAAGTCCCAGGGGGCGGGAGGACTGAAGCTTTCTTT. The chain is built from TRBV10-3 and TRBJ1-1, with TRBD1 matching 8 bases. The CDR3 sequence is 16 residues long. Germline assignment: CDR1 ENHRY and CDR2 SYGVKD. V shed 3 bases and J 5 bases; nucleotides not matched to a gene: 11.

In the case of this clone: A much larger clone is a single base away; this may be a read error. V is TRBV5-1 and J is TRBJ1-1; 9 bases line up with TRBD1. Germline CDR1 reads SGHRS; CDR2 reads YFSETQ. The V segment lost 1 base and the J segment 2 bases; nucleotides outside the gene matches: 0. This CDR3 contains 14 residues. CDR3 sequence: CASSLTGGNTEAFF. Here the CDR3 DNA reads TGCGCCAGCAGCTTGACAGGGGGCAACACTGAAGCTTTCTTT.

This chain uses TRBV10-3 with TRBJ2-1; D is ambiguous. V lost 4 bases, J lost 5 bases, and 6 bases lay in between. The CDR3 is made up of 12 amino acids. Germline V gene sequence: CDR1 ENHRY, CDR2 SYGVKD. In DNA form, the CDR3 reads TGTGCCATCAGTGGATACGACAATGAGCAGTTCTTC. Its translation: CAISGYDNEQFF.

CDR3 sequence: CASRPRQGAAYNEQFF. The CDR3 DNA sequence: TGTGCCAGCAGACCCCGACAGGGGGCCGCCTACAATGAGCAGTTCTTC. V and J are TRBV5-4 and TRBJ2-1; 10 positions agree with TRBD1. Germline V CDR1 and CDR2: SGHNT, YYREEE (reference sequence). After removal of 5 bases from V and 2 bases from J, the junction contained 7 bases not matched to a gene. The CDR3 is made up of 16 amino acids.

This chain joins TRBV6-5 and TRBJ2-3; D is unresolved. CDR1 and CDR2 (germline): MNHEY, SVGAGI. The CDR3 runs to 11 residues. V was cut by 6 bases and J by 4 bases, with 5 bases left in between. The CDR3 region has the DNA TGTGCCAGCAGCTCCGCAGATACGCAGTATTTT. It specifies CASSSADTQYF.